The T cell receptor (beta chain) under discussion was sequenced for a study of cytomegalovirus exposure and HLA in healthy donors. Turning to the study itself: It was reported in a later analysis that the same platform had been used for the 120 validation repertoires as for the 550 to 750 first-cohort repertoires. Study-wide results and caveats: The study labeled 170 or so TCR beta chains cytomegalovirus-associated. Under in vitro conditions, a few CMV-associated chains were confirmed as specific for CMV antigens. Subsequent analysis found a tendency for first-cohort TCR clusters to co-occur within the 120 validation repertoires.

The sample holds a few counts of this clone. Its antigen is unidentified. Profiling relied on immunoSEQ multiplex PCR, and the TCRdb table lists in-frame clones only, not all of them. The sample lists about 110,000 clones, approximately 89% occurring once. This clonotype was sampled from a woman younger than 30 in good health and CMV-seronegative. Sequences were obtained from PBMCs.

The CDR3 nucleotides are TGTGCCTGGAGCGAGGGACGGGGGAAAGAGACCCAGTACTTC. Amino acids: CAWSEGRGKETQYF. The rearrangement joins TRBV30 to TRBJ2-5, with D perhaps TRBD2 (6 bases). V was cut by 3 bases and J by 3 bases, with 14 bases left in between. This CDR3 spans 14 amino acids. Germline CDR1 and CDR2: GTSNPN and SVGIG (reference sequence). Together with reference TRBV30 and TRBJ2-5, the CDR3 gives the full variable domain: SQTIHQWPATLVQPVGSPLSLECTVEGTSNPNLYWYRQAAGRGLQLLFYSVGIGQISSEVPQNLSASRPQDRQFILSSKKLLLSDSGFYLCAWSEGRGKETQYFGPGTRLLVL.